This T cell receptor (beta chain) was identified in a study of early T cells in non-severe SARS-CoV-2 infection. TCRdb ran MiXCR on the 5' RACE reads and lists one entry per CDR3 protein. This sample carries approximately 56,000 distinct CDR3 sequences, about 10% of them seen once, and the ten largest clones take 6.5%. Trimming left V 10 bases short and J 5 bases short, with 17 bases between. The germline V gene encodes CDR1 SGHTA and CDR2 FQGNSA. The CDR3 length is 13 residues. Material: whole blood. The chain employs TRBV7-2 and TRBJ2-5, with TRBD2 as a possible D gene (6 bases). The TCR was taken from an adult who was a healthcare worker with PCR-confirmed SARS-CoV-2 infection or an uninfected control (not recorded which). CDR3 region: CATLEGFRETQYF. The CDR3 DNA sequence: TGTGCCACCCTGGAGGGGTTTCGTGAGACCCAGTACTTC.